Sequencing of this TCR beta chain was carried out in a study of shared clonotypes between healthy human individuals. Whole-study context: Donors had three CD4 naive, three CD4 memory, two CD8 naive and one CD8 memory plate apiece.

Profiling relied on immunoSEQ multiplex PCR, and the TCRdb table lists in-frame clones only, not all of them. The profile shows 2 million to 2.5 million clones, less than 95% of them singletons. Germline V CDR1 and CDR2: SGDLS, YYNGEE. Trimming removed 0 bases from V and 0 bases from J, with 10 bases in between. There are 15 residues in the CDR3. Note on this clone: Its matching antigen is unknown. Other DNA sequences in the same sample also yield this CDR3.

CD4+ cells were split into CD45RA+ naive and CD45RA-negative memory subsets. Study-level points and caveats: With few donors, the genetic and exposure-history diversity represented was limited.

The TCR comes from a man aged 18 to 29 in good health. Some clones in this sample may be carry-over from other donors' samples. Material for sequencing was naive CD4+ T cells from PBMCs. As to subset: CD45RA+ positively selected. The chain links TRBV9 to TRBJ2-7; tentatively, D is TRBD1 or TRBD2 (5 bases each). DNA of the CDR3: TGTGCCAGCAGCGTAGGGGGGTCGGGCTCCTACGAGCAGTACTTC. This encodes CASSVGGSGSYEQYF.